The source of this T cell receptor beta chain is a study of cytomegalovirus exposure and HLA in healthy donors. This clone occurred many times. What it binds is unknown. In the PCR, 60 Vbeta and 13 Jbeta primers were used. Sequencing was performed with immunoSEQ multiplex PCR; in TCRdb, only in-frame clones are kept and a portion is missing. The data show around 130,000 clones, roughly 83% seen once. Whole-study results and caveats: Reportedly, TCR beta sequences accurately predicted HLA-A and HLA-B alleles in most subjects.

V lost 2 bases and J lost 1, with 8 bases in between. CDR1 and CDR2 from the germline V gene are MNHEY and SMNVEV (reference sequence). CDR3 length: 14 residues. The clonotype originates from a girl aged 2 to 10 in good health and CMV-seronegative. The sequencing input was PBMCs. The rearrangement links TRBV27 to TRBJ1-1, with unresolved D. The CDR3 loop is CASSLTAGNTEAFF. CDR3 nucleotides: TGTGCCAGCAGTTTAACGGCAGGGAACACTGAAGCTTTCTTT.